One T cell receptor beta chain is described in this entry. This sample was taken from a study of blood T cell repertoires in COVID-19. Clones were sequenced by immunoSEQ multiplex PCR, and TCRdb holds only the in-frame ones, with some missing. Of around 160,000 clones in the sample, approximately 80% were seen once. Germline V gene sequence: CDR1 KGHDR, CDR2 SFDVKD. The V segment lost 2 bases and the J segment 2 bases; nucleotides outside the gene matches: 2. The CDR3 totals 14 residues. The rearrangement uses TRBV24-1 and TRBJ2-7, with TRBD1 matching over 7 bases. This sequence originates from an older woman who had recovered from COVID-19. Sample: PBMCs or T cells enriched from blood (not recorded which). The CDR3 reads CATSDSGQPYEQYF. CDR3 DNA sequence: TGTGCCACCAGTGATTCGGGACAGCCCTACGAGCAGTACTTC.